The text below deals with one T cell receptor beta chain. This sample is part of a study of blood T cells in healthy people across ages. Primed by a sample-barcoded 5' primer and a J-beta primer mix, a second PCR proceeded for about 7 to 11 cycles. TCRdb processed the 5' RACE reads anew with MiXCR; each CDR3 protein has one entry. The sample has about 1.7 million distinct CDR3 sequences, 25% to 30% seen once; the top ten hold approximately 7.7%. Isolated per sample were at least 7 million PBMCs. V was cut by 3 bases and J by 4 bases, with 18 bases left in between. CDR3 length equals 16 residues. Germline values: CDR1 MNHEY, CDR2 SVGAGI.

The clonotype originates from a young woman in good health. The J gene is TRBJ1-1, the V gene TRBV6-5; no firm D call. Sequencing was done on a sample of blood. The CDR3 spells CASSYVPPKFGTEAFF. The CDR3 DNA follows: TGTGCCAGCAGTTATGTGCCTCCTAAGTTTGGCACTGAAGCTTTCTTT.